Sequencing of this T cell receptor beta chain was carried out in a study of blood T cell repertoires in COVID-19. As processed by the authors: By means of reference gene primer amplification, nucleated cell counts were estimated. This table comes from immunoSEQ multiplex PCR, and its TCRdb copy is limited to in-frame clones, with some not included. Clone size and V and J calls were adopted from that table, with D and trimming inferred from the DNA. The table shows more than 50,000 clones, with about three quarters occurring only once. CDR3 length: 13 amino acids. From germline, CDR1 is KGHDR and CDR2 SFDVKD. The V segment lost 8 bases and the J segment 3 bases; nucleotides outside the gene matches: 6.

The chain couples TRBV24-1 to TRBJ2-7; 7 positions agree with TRBD2. This clonotype originated in a man in his sixties or seventies with active or convalescent COVID-19. The sample taken for sequencing was peripheral blood. CDR3 sequence reads: CATMGGENYEQYF. Written as DNA, the CDR3 is TGTGCCACCATGGGGGGGGAAAACTACGAGCAGTACTTC.